The 17 T cell receptor beta chains below were found in one sample sequenced in a study of blood T cell repertoires in COVID-19. Assay: immunoSEQ multiplex PCR; the TCRdb copy retains only in-frame clones and omits some. The top ten hold 15% to 20% of the sample, which has approximately 170,000 clones, roughly 90% seen once. Sequenced: peripheral blood. The receptors stem from a man between 60 and 75 years old with active or convalescent COVID-19.

V is TRBV19 and J is TRBJ1-4; D uncertain. The CDR3 extends over 14 amino acids. Between the trimmed V and J ends, which lost 6 bases and 8 bases, there was a span of 16 bases. Germline V gives CDR1 LNHDA, CDR2 SQIVND (reference sequence). The CDR3 sequence is CASSAAGWGEKLFF. The CDR3 region has the DNA TGTGCCAGTAGCGCCGCGGGGTGGGGAGAAAAACTGTTTTTT. Looking up the rest from reference TRBV19 and TRBJ1-4 gives the full variable domain: DGGITQSPKYLFRKEGQNVTLSCEQNLNHDAMYWYRQDPGQGLRLIYYSQIVNDFQKGDIAEGYSVSREKKESFPLTVTSAQKNPTAFYLCASSAAGWGEKLFFGSGTQLSVL.

Regarding this clone: This sample also contains other DNA sequences that code for the same CDR3. This rearrangement joins TRBV19 to TRBJ1-5, with 7 bases aligning to TRBD1. J was trimmed by 2 bases and V by 5 bases; bases with no gene match: 3. Germline V lookup: CDR1 LNHDA, CDR2 SQIVND (reference sequence). The CDR3 is 14 residues long. The CDR3 DNA reads as TGTGCCAGTAGTGGGCAGGGGGGCAATCAGCCCCAGCATTTT. Amino acids: CASSGQGGNQPQHF.

The genes are TRBV19 and TRBJ1-1; the match to TRBD1 covers 8 bases. Germline V gives CDR1 LNHDA, CDR2 SQIVND (reference sequence). The CDR3 is 14 amino acids. J gave up 4 bases and V 8 bases, and 9 bases lay outside the gene matches. The CDR3, as DNA: TGTGCCAGTTCAGGGGGCATTTGGAGCACTGAAGCTTTCTTT. As protein: CASSGGIWSTEAFF.

The chain links TRBV18 to TRBJ1-2; no definite D call. In germline, CDR1 is KGHSH, CDR2 LQKENI. The CDR3 is made up of 14 amino acids. The V and J ends lost 4 bases and 6 bases respectively, with 15 bases between them. CDR3 coding DNA: TGTGCCAGCTCACGCCAGGACTCCGGGGATGGCTACACCTTC. It codes for CASSRQDSGDGYTF.

This clone came up once. J is TRBJ2-5 and V is TRBV5-1; possible D gene TRBD2, 5 bases. The CDR3 runs to 14 residues. V was clipped by 0 bases and J by 4 bases, with 10 bases between them. Germline V gene sequence: CDR1 SGHRS, CDR2 YFSETQ. The CDR3 region is CASSLGLRGETQYF. The CDR3 bases are TGCGCCAGCAGCTTGGGACTCCGGGGAGAGACCCAGTACTTC.

This clone was found once. CDR3 coding DNA: TGCGCCAGCAGCCAAGGCAACGGGGGGCACACCGGGGAGCTGTTTTTT. Encoded protein: CASSQGNGGHTGELFF. This chain links TRBV4-1 with TRBJ2-2, with D possibly being TRBD2 (7 bases). This CDR3 is built from 16 residues. With 1 base removed from V and 3 bases from J, the gap between germline ends came to 12 bases. Germline V CDR1 and CDR2: MGHRA, YSYEKL.

CDR3 sequence (DNA): TGTGCCAGCACCTCTGGAGGTGTGGCGTACCGATTCCAAGAGACCCAGTACTTC. Encoded protein: CASTSGGVAYRFQETQYF. The V and J genes are TRBV5-4 and TRBJ2-5; the D gene is possibly TRBD2 (5 bases). In germline, CDR1 is SGHNT, CDR2 YYREEE (reference sequence). V was clipped by 6 bases and J by 1 base, with 25 bases between them. The CDR3 totals 18 residues.

This clone was seen once. This chain joins TRBV6-1 and TRBJ2-1; D uncertain. CDR3 size: 14 residues. The germline V gene encodes CDR1 MNHNS and CDR2 SASEGT. V was cut by 0 bases and J by 5 bases, with 8 bases left in between. This CDR3 is CASSEAGRDNEQFF. CDR3 DNA sequence: TGTGCCAGCAGTGAAGCGGGCAGAGACAATGAGCAGTTCTTC.

CDR3 in amino acids: CASRPTGSNEKLFF. The DNA for the CDR3 is TGCGCCAGCCGCCCGACAGGGTCAAATGAAAAACTGTTTTTT. The chain couples TRBV5-1 to TRBJ1-4; 7 nucleotides align to TRBD1. This CDR3 is built from 14 residues. J was trimmed by 5 bases and V by 7 bases; bases with no gene match: 8. The germline gives CDR1 SGHRS, CDR2 YFSETQ.

The chain employs TRBV7-2 and TRBJ2-1; D might be TRBD2 (5 bases). V lost 5 bases and J lost 6, with 23 bases in between. This CDR3 is 17 amino acids long. Germline V gives CDR1 SGHTA, CDR2 FQGNSA. The CDR3 DNA sequence: TGTGCCAGCAGCACGCGCCCCGGGGTAGTCGTCCCCAATGAGCAGTTCTTC. It yields the protein CASSTRPGVVVPNEQFF.

This chain links TRBV10-3 with TRBJ1-1, with 8 bases fitting TRBD1. V dropped 6 bases and J dropped 4; count of bases not matched to a gene: 7. The CDR3 is 14 residues long. CDR1 ENHRY and CDR2 SYGVKD come from the germline V gene. CDR3 DNA: TGTGCCATCAGCCCTGACAGGGGATTCACTGAAGCTTTCTTT. The encoded protein is CAISPDRGFTEAFF.

In this sample, this clone turned up once. The rearrangement uses TRBV19 and TRBJ2-1, with 12 bases aligning to TRBD2. J gave up 7 bases and V 3 bases, and 7 bases lay outside the gene matches. The CDR3 runs 16 residues. Germline-derived CDR1 and CDR2 are LNHDA and SQIVND (reference sequence). CDR3 protein: CASSIQTSGRGNEQFF. The CDR3, as DNA: TGTGCCAGTAGTATCCAGACTAGCGGGAGAGGGAATGAGCAGTTCTTC.

V gene TRBV7-2 combines with J gene TRBJ1-1, with a possible D match to TRBD1 (6 bases). The germline gives CDR1 SGHTA, CDR2 FQGNSA. V was trimmed by 10 bases and J by 11 bases, leaving 23 bases between them. This CDR3 is built from 13 residues. CDR3 sequence: CATKAGASLRAFF. In DNA, the CDR3 is TGTGCCACCAAGGCAGGGGCGAGTCTGCGGGCTTTCTTT.

This clone was observed a handful of times. The chain is built from TRBV5-1 and TRBJ1-6, with 7 bases that match TRBD1. V shed 0 bases and J 6 bases; nucleotides not matched to a gene: 12. Germline values: CDR1 SGHRS, CDR2 YFSETQ. The CDR3 is 18 amino acids. The CDR3 DNA reads TGCGCCAGCAGCTTGGCTGAGGCAGGGGGTTTTTTTAATTCACCCCTCCACTTT. Protein product: CASSLAEAGGFFNSPLHF.

The chain combines TRBV10-3 with TRBJ2-5; TRBD2 aligns across 16 bases. The CDR3 extends over 15 amino acids. V shed 8 bases and J 4 bases; nucleotides not matched to a gene: 4. Germline V gene sequence: CDR1 ENHRY, CDR2 SYGVKD. CDR3: CAIGTSGRAGETQYF. The CDR3 nucleotides read TGTGCCATCGGGACTAGCGGGAGGGCCGGAGAGACCCAGTACTTC.

The V gene is TRBV27, the J gene TRBJ1-6; 7 nucleotides match TRBD1. The length of the CDR3 is 13 residues. Looked up from germline, CDR1 is MNHEY and CDR2 is SMNVEV (reference sequence). Trimming took 5 bases from V and 5 from J; bases not matched to a gene: 0. The CDR3 loop reads CASSDRDNSPLHF. CDR3 in DNA: TGTGCCAGCAGTGACAGGGATAATTCACCCCTCCACTTT.

The genes are TRBV5-1 and TRBJ1-4; the D gene is possibly TRBD1 (6 bases). The CDR3 is 15 residues long. V lost 0 bases and J 7 bases, leaving 13 bases between the germline ends. Germline-derived CDR1 and CDR2 are SGHRS and YFSETQ. The CDR3 region is CASSLVTGSAEKLFF. The CDR3 nucleotides are TGCGCCAGCAGCTTGGTCACAGGGTCGGCTGAAAAACTGTTTTTT. The whole variable domain, remainder taken from reference TRBV5-1 and TRBJ1-4, is KAGVTQTPRYLIKTRGQQVTLSCSPISGHRSVSWYQQTPGQGLQFLFEYFSETQRNKGNFPGRFSGRQFSNSRSEMNVSTLELGDSALYLCASSLVTGSAEKLFFGSGTQLSVL.